This record looks at one T cell receptor (beta chain) sequence and its context. This sample was included in a study of control samples from healthy donors and cancer patients. This table comes from immunoSEQ multiplex PCR, and its TCRdb copy is limited to in-frame clones, with some not included. The table records fewer than 150,000 clones, approximately 91% of them present only once. V shed 3 bases, J shed 6 bases, and the junction held 9 bases outside the gene matches. CDR1 SQVTM and CDR2 ANQGSEA come from the germline V gene. The CDR3 covers 14 residues. The sample taken for sequencing was blood. The V call is TRBV29-1, the J call TRBJ2-3; 7 nucleotides line up with TRBD1. The TCR was taken from a woman aged 18-29 years in good health. The CDR3 DNA follows: TGCAGCGTTGACGGACAGGAAACAACCGATACGCAGTATTTT. Translated, it gives CSVDGQETTDTQYF.